This T cell receptor beta chain was observed in a study of beta chain features in type 1 diabetes. Since all of the isolated RNA was reverse transcribed, expressed TCRB transcripts were what got sequenced. TCRdb keeps only in-frame clones here, not all; method: immunoSEQ multiplex PCR. Of 80,000 to 90,000 clones listed, under 35% are singletons. Markers CD45RO/CCR7/CD25/CD127/CD95/CD27 served to sort CD4+ naive, central memory, regulatory and stem cell-like memory cells. CDR1 is MNHNY and CDR2 is SVGAGI in the germline V gene (reference sequence). J lost 2 bases, V lost 4 bases, and 9 bases had no gene match. This CDR3 is 16 amino acids long. Study-level findings and limits: These data did not resolve whether HLA type affects TCRB rearrangement. VDJ junctions from type 1 diabetes patients carried fewer insertions and larger deletions. The similarity of naive, central memory and Treg TCRB repertoires appeared greater among patients than among healthy donors.

A word on this clone: Its antigen is unknown.

The chain couples TRBV6-6 to TRBJ2-5; 8 nucleotides align to TRBD1. Sequenced input: stem cell memory CD4+ T cells from blood. This receptor was obtained from a woman younger than 35 in good health. CDR3 in amino acids: CASSLGQETSQETQYF. The CDR3 bases are TGTGCCAGCAGTTTGGGACAGGAAACATCTCAAGAGACCCAGTACTTC.